These 5 T cell receptor beta chains share one sample of origin, sequenced in a study of shared clonotypes between healthy human individuals. Sequencing used immunoSEQ multiplex PCR; TCRdb keeps in-frame clones, though not all of them. The repertoire holds 1.6 million or so clones, with over 95% as singletons. Sequenced material: naive CD4+ T cells sorted from blood. Subset: CD45RA+ positively selected. All receptors come from a young man in good health.

The CDR3 DNA reads TGTGCCAGTAGTACAAACAGGGGAAGCACAGATACGCAGTATTTT. Residues: CASSTNRGSTDTQYF. This sequence joins TRBV19 and TRBJ2-3; 7 bases map to TRBD1. The trim removed 4 bases at V and 0 bases at J, leaving 4 bases unmatched. The CDR3 is made up of 15 amino acids. The germline CDR1 and CDR2 sequences are LNHDA and SQIVND (reference sequence).

The chain employs TRBV27 and TRBJ2-3; 10 positions agree with TRBD2. The CDR3 contains 16 residues. CDR1 and CDR2 (germline): MNHEY, SMNVEV (reference sequence). V lost 4 bases and J lost 5; bases outside the gene matches: 9. The CDR3 DNA sequence: TGTGCCAGCAGTTCGTACTCTAAGCGGGAGGGAGATACGCAGTATTTT. Protein sequence: CASSSYSKREGDTQYF.

The chain links TRBV6-6 to TRBJ1-1, with D tentatively TRBD1 (5 bases). The CDR3 spans 16 residues. V lost 2 bases to trimming and J lost 6 bases, with 19 bases between them. Germline lookup yields CDR1 MNHNY and CDR2 SVGAGI (reference sequence). The CDR3 sequence is CASSYRGGAVGPEAFF. The CDR3 DNA reads as TGTGCCAGCAGTTACAGGGGTGGGGCGGTTGGGCCTGAAGCTTTCTTT.

For the CDR3, the DNA is TGTGCCAGCAGCACACAGGGGAAGAATCAGCCCCAGCATTTT. Protein sequence: CASSTQGKNQPQHF. This chain uses TRBV5-6 with TRBJ1-5; 7 nucleotides agree with TRBD1. Germline assignment: CDR1 SGHDT and CDR2 YYEEEE. V lost 4 bases, J lost 4 bases, and 5 bases stayed unmatched. The CDR3 has 14 amino acids.

CDR3 amino acids: CASTLVGGSGLNEQFF. The CDR3 bases are TGTGCCAGCACCCTTGTGGGGGGCAGTGGGTTGAATGAGCAGTTCTTC. The rearrangement joins TRBV9 to TRBJ2-1, with D possibly called TRBD1 or TRBD2 (6 bases each). CDR1 is SGDLS, CDR2 YYNGEE, per germline. V shed 6 bases and J shed 7 bases, with 23 bases lying between them. This CDR3 has 16 residues.